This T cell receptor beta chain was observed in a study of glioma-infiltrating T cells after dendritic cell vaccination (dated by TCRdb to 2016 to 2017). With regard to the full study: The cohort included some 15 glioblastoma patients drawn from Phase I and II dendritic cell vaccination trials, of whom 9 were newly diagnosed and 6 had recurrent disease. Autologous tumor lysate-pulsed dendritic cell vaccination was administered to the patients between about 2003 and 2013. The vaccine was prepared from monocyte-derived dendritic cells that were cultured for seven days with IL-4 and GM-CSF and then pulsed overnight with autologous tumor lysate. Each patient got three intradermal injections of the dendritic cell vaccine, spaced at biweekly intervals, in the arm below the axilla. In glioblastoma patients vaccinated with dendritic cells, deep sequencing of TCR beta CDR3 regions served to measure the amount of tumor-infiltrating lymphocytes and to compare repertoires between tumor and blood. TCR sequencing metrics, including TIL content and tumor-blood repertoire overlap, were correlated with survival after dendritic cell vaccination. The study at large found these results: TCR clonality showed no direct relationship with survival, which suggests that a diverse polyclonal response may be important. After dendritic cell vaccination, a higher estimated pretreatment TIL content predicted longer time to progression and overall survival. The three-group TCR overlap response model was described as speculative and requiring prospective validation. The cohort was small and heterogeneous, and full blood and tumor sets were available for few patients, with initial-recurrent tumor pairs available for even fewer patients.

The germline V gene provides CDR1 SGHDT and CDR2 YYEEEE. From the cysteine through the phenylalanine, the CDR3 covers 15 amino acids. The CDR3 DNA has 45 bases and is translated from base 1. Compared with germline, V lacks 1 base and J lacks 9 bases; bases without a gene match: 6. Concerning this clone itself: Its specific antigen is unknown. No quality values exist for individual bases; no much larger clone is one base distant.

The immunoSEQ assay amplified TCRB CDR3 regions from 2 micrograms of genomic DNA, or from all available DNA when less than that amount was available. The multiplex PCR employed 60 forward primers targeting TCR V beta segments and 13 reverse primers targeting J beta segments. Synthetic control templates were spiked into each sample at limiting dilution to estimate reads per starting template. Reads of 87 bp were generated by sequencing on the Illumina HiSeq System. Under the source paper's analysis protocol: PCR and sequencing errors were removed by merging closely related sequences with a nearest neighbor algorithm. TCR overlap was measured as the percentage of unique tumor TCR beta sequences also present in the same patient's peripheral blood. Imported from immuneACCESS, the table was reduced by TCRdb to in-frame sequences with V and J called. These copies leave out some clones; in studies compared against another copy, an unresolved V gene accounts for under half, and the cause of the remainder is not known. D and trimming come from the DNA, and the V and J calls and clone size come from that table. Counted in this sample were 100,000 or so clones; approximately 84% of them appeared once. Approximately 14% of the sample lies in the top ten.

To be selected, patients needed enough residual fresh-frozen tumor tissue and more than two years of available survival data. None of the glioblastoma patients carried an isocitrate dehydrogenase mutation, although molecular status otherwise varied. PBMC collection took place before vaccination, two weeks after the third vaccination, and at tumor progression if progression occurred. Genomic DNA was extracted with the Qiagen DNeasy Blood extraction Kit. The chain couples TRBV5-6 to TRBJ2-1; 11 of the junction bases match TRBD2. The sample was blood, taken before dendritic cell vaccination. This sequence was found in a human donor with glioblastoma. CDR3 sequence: CASSLRLAGGSEQFF. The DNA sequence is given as TGTGCCAGCAGCTTGCGGCTAGCGGGAGGTAGTGAGCAGTTCTTC.